This section outlines one T cell receptor beta chain sequence together with its context. This CDR3 region has 18 residues. V gave up 1 base and J gave up 1 base, with 19 bases separating them. Germline V CDR1 and CDR2: MDHEN, SYDVKM. Per the original data handling: Reference gene primer amplification in the assay estimated nucleated cell counts. The repertoire was sequenced with immunoSEQ multiplex PCR; TCRdb's copy has only in-frame clones and lacks some. V, J and clone size are those of that table, while D and trimming were read from the DNA. The data contain fewer than 300,000 clones, 85% to 90% of them seen just once; the ten biggest clones take up 15% to 19%. Enrolled through a virtual design, the participants were between roughly 18 and 95 years of age and came from 24 US areas. The study assigned cohorts using participant-reported clinical history. This entry belongs to a study of blood T cell repertoires in COVID-19. Study background: Sources were T cells, B-cell-depleted T cells, or PBMCs; the material itself was cDNA or gDNA.

J is TRBJ1-1 and V is TRBV28; D may be TRBD1 (5 bases). Sequences were obtained from PBMCs or T cells enriched from blood (not recorded which). This TCR was sampled from a young man who had recovered from COVID-19. DNA for the CDR3: TGTGCCAGCAGTTTATTTTACGGGGGATTGTACGCGAACACTGAAGCTTTCTTT. Translating it yields CASSLFYGGLYANTEAFF.